One sample yielded the 15 T cell receptor beta chains listed below, sequenced in a study of CD8 T cells in Susac syndrome. A quantity of about 0.5 to 1 ug RNA underwent reverse transcription using random hexamers. TCRdb used MiXCR to reprocess the immunoSEQ multiplex PCR reads, holding one entry per CDR3 protein. The table records approximately 120,000 distinct CDR3 sequences, about 95% of them present only once. The specimen was CD4+ T cells from PBMCs. The receptors here all came from a human donor in good health.

This chain connects TRBV7-2 to TRBJ2-3, with D unclear. The length of the CDR3 is 15 residues. V lost 1 base and J 4 bases, leaving 12 bases between the germline ends. Germline values: CDR1 SGHTA, CDR2 FQGNSA. For the CDR3, the DNA is TGTGCCAGCAGCTTAGATGGCAGGTCTGCAGATACGCAGTATTTT. It is translated as CASSLDGRSADTQYF. Based on the CDR3 plus reference TRBV7-2 and TRBJ2-3, the full variable domain is GAGVSQSPSNKVTEKGKDVELRCDPISGHTALYWYRQSLGQGLEFLIYFQGNSAPDKSGLPSDRFSAERTGGSVSTLTIQRTQQEDSAVYLCASSLDGRSADTQYFGPGTRLTVL.

The chain couples TRBV6-4 to TRBJ1-5; D is undetermined. The CDR3 extends over 13 amino acids. Germline V gene lookup returns CDR1 MRHNA and CDR2 SNTAGT. The V and J ends lost 4 bases and 1 base respectively, with 5 bases between them. As DNA, the CDR3 is TGTGCCAGCAGTGCCCAGAGCAATCAGCCCCAGCATTTT. This encodes CASSAQSNQPQHF.

The count of this clonotype is one. The J gene is TRBJ2-3, the V gene TRBV5-1; no reliable D call. CDR1 SGHRS and CDR2 YFSETQ come from the germline V gene. V was shortened by 0 bases and J by 4 bases, with 15 bases between the two germline ends. CDR3 length: 16 amino acids. In DNA, the CDR3 is TGCGCCAGCAGCTTGGTGGCAGGCGTGCTTCCAGATACGCAGTATTTT. Its translation is CASSLVAGVLPDTQYF.

The V and J genes are TRBV6-5 and TRBJ2-3; 7 nucleotides line up with TRBD2. There are 17 residues in the CDR3. With 4 bases clipped from V and 2 bases from J, the junction kept 12 bases outside the gene matches. From germline, CDR1 is MNHEY and CDR2 SVGAGI. The DNA for the CDR3 is TGTGCCAGCAGTTGGATTAGGGACTATAAGTCCACAGATACGCAGTATTTT. Protein: CASSWIRDYKSTDTQYF.

This clonotype has only one observation. The chain is built from TRBV6-5 and TRBJ1-2; no firm D call. Germline V lookup: CDR1 MNHEY, CDR2 SVGAGI. Trimming shortened V by 6 bases and J by 6 bases, and 11 bases separated the two germline ends. The CDR3 extends over 12 amino acids. The CDR3 region is CASSPPGDGYTF. The CDR3 DNA reads as TGTGCCAGCAGCCCTCCCGGGGATGGCTACACCTTC.

The chain couples TRBV29-1 to TRBJ2-5, with no clear D. V was trimmed by 1 base and J by 5 bases, leaving 5 bases between them. Looked up from germline, CDR1 is SQVTM and CDR2 is ANQGSEA. The CDR3 consists of 11 residues. Here the CDR3 DNA reads TGCAGCGTTGAAGTAGGGGAGACCCAGTACTTC. Its translation: CSVEVGETQYF. Full variable domain (remainder filled in from reference TRBV29-1 and TRBJ2-5): SAVISQKPSRDICQRGTSLTIQCQVDSQVTMMFWYRQQPGQSLTLIATANQGSEATYESGFVIDKFPISRPNLTFSTLTVSNMSPEDSSIYLCSVEVGETQYFGPGTRLLVL.

In nucleotides, the CDR3 is TGTGCCAGCACTGCTTCCTACGAGCAGTACTTC. It yields the protein CASTASYEQYF. This chain connects TRBV2 to TRBJ2-7; unclear D gene. V was trimmed by 7 bases and J by 1 base, leaving 5 bases between them. Germline V gives CDR1 SNHLY, CDR2 FYNNEI. The CDR3 extends over 11 amino acids.

In this sample, this clonotype turned up once. The V and J genes are TRBV25-1 and TRBJ1-1, with D perhaps TRBD1 (6 bases). V was shortened by 4 bases and J by 3 bases, with 12 bases between the two germline ends. The germline V gene has CDR1 MGHDK and CDR2 SYGVNS. This CDR3 contains 14 residues. Written as DNA, the CDR3 is TGTGCCAGCAGTGTACAGGGAAGGTACACTGAAGCTTTCTTT. Encoded protein: CASSVQGRYTEAFF. Full variable domain (outside the CDR3, taken from reference TRBV25-1 and TRBJ1-1): EADIYQTPRYLVIGTGKKITLECSQTMGHDKMYWYQQDPGMELHLIHYSYGVNSTEKGDLSSESTVSRIRTEHFPLTLESARPSHTSQYLCASSVQGRYTEAFFGQGTRLTVV.

The rearrangement links TRBV30 to TRBJ1-1; 8 positions match TRBD1. The CDR3 has 17 amino acids. J lost 0 bases, V lost 1 base, and 10 bases had no gene match. Germline CDR1 GTSNPN, CDR2 SVGIG (reference sequence). CDR3 protein: CAWSAYDRGIMNTEAFF. The CDR3 DNA is TGTGCCTGGAGTGCATACGACAGGGGCATCATGAACACTGAAGCTTTCTTT. Variable domain in full (rest from reference TRBV30 and TRBJ1-1): SQTIHQWPATLVQPVGSPLSLECTVEGTSNPNLYWYRQAAGRGLQLLFYSVGIGQISSEVPQNLSASRPQDRQFILSSKKLLLSDSGFYLCAWSAYDRGIMNTEAFFGQGTRLTVV.

In this sample, this clonotype turned up once. CDR3 in amino acids: CASSQEGAGRGTEHSYEQYF. The CDR3 DNA reads as TGTGCCAGCAGCCAAGAAGGAGCGGGACGGGGGACCGAGCACTCCTACGAGCAGTACTTC. The chain combines TRBV3-1 with TRBJ2-7, with 7 bases aligning to TRBD2. The germline gives CDR1 LGHDT, CDR2 YNNKEL (reference sequence). Losses at the gene ends were 0 bases for V and 0 bases for J; bases not matched to a gene: 17. The CDR3 runs to 20 residues.

V gene TRBV7-2 combines with J gene TRBJ1-2; no definite D call. Germline V lookup: CDR1 SGHTA, CDR2 FQGNSA. The length of the CDR3 is 12 residues. V lost 5 bases, J lost 4 bases, and 8 bases lay in between. CDR3 in amino acids: CASSTRSYGYTF. In DNA form, the CDR3 reads TGTGCCAGCAGCACCCGCTCCTATGGCTACACCTTC.

J is TRBJ2-7 and V is TRBV6-5, with TRBD1 matching over 9 bases. After removal of 0 bases from V and 6 bases from J, the junction contained 6 bases not matched to a gene. The length of the CDR3 is 15 residues. Germline CDR1 and CDR2: MNHEY and SVGAGI. The CDR3 here is CASSYSSGTGIEQYF. DNA for the CDR3: TGTGCCAGCAGTTACTCATCCGGGACAGGGATCGAGCAGTACTTC.

The chain couples TRBV29-1 to TRBJ2-5; possible D gene TRBD1, 7 bases. CDR1 and CDR2 from the germline V gene are SQVTM and ANQGSEA. The CDR3 is 13 residues long. The CDR3: CSWGRGVGETQYF. CDR3 nucleotide sequence: TGCAGTTGGGGCAGGGGGGTCGGGGAGACCCAGTACTTC. The full variable domain, rest sourced from reference TRBV29-1 and TRBJ2-5, is SAVISQKPSRDICQRGTSLTIQCQVDSQVTMMFWYRQQPGQSLTLIATANQGSEATYESGFVIDKFPISRPNLTFSTLTVSNMSPEDSSIYLCSWGRGVGETQYFGPGTRLLVL.

J is TRBJ1-2 and V is TRBV29-1, with TRBD1 as a possible D gene (5 bases). The CDR3 is made up of 12 amino acids. Per the germline V gene, CDR1 is SQVTM and CDR2 is ANQGSEA. V was clipped by 3 bases and J by 4 bases, with 9 bases between them. DNA of the CDR3: TGCAGCGTTGACTCAGGGAGCTATGGCTACACCTTC. Translated: CSVDSGSYGYTF. The variable domain in full, with the rest retrieved from reference TRBV29-1 and TRBJ1-2, is SAVISQKPSRDICQRGTSLTIQCQVDSQVTMMFWYRQQPGQSLTLIATANQGSEATYESGFVIDKFPISRPNLTFSTLTVSNMSPEDSSIYLCSVDSGSYGYTFGSGTRLTVV.

V usage is TRBV28 and J usage is TRBJ2-1; 14 positions match TRBD2. The ends lost 7 bases at V and 4 bases at J; junction bases unmatched: 9. The germline CDR1 and CDR2 sequences are MDHEN and SYDVKM. The CDR3 extends over 17 amino acids. CDR3 sequence (DNA): TGTGCCAGCACCAAGGGACTAGCGGGAGAATATTACAATGAGCAGTTCTTC. This codes for CASTKGLAGEYYNEQFF. The complete variable domain, with remaining parts taken from reference TRBV28 and TRBJ2-1, reads DVKVTQSSRYLVKRTGEKVFLECVQDMDHENMFWYRQDPGLGLRLIYFSYDVKMKEKGDIPEGYSVSREKKERFSLILESASTNQTSMYLCASTKGLAGEYYNEQFFGPGTRLTVL.